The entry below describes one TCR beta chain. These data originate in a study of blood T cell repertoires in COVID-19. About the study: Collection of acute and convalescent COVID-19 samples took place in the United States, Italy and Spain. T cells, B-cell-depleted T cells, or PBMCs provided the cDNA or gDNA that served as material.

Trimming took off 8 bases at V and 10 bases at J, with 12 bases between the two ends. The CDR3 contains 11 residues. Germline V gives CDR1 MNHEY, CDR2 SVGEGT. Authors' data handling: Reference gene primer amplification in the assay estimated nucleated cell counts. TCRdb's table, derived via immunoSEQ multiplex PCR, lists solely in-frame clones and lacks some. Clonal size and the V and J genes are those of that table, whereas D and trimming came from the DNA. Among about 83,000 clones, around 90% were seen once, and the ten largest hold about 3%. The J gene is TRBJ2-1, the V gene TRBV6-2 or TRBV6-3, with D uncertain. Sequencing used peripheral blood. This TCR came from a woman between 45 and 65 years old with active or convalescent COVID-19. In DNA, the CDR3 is TGTGCCAGCGGTTCCCTGAGGGAGCAGTTCTTC. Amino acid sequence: CASGSLREQFF.